This T cell receptor beta chain was retrieved from a study of blood T cell repertoires in COVID-19. Study information: PBMCs, B-cell-depleted T cells, or T cells provided the cDNA or gDNA that made up the material.

In the original workflow: Nucleated cell number was recorded as an estimate derived from reference gene primer amplification. Profiling relied on immunoSEQ multiplex PCR, and the TCRdb table lists in-frame clones only, not all of them. V and J calls and clone size are as listed in that table; D and trimming were resolved from the DNA. The table has tens of thousands of clones, about 89% seen once. Trimming removed 1 base from V and 2 bases from J; junction bases left unmatched: 3. This CDR3 region has 15 residues. This receptor was obtained from a human donor in a cohort sampled during active COVID-19. Sequencing used peripheral blood. The chain carries TRBV5-3 and TRBJ1-2; 9 nucleotides line up with TRBD1. TRBV5-3 falls under the ORF class, with uncertain function. CDR3 sequence (DNA): TGTGCCAGAAGCTTGCGGACAGGGGCCAACTATGGCTACACCTTC. Amino acid sequence: CARSLRTGANYGYTF.